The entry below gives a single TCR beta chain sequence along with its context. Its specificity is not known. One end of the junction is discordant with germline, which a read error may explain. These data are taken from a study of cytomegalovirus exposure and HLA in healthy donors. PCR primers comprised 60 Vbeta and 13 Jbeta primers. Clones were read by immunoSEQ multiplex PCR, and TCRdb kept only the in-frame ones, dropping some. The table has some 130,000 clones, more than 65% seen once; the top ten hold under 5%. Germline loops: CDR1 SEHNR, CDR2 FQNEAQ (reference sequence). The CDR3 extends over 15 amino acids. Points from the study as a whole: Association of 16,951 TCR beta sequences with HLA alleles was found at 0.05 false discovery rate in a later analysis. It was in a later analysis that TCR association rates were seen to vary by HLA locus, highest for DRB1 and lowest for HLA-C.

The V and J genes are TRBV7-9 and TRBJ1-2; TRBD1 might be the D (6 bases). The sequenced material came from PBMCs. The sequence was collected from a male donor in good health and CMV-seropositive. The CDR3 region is CSSSLGSGDAYGYTF. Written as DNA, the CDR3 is TGTTCCAGCAGCTTAGGATCAGGGGATGCCTATGGCTACACCTTC.